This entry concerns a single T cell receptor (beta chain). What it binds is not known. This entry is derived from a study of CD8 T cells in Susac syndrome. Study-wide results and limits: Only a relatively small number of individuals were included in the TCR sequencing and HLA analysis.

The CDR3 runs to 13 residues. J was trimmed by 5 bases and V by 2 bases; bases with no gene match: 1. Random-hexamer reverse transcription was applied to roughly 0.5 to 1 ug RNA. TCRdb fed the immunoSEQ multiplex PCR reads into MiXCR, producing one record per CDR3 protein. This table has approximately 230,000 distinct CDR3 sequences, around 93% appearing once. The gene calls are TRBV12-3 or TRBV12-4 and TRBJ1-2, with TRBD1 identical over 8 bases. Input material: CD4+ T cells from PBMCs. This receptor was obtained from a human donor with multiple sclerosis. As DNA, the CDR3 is TGTGCCAGCAGTTTATACAGGGGGTATGGCTACACCTTC. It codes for CASSLYRGYGYTF.